The clone carrying this TCR beta chain was observed once. Its antigen is still unknown. This specimen belongs to a study of cytomegalovirus exposure and HLA in healthy donors. In germline, CDR1 is MNHEY, CDR2 SMNVEV (reference sequence). The V gene end was trimmed by 5 bases and the J gene end by 6 bases; junction bases not matched to a gene: 5. CDR3 length equals 16 residues. Overall study findings and caveats: Sequencing had likely introduced a cluster of highly shared sequence variants as an artifact.

60 Vbeta and 13 Jbeta primers were used in PCR. The protocol was immunoSEQ multiplex PCR, while the TCRdb copy is restricted to in-frame clones and leaves out a portion. This table has 65,000 to 90,000 clones, 76% appearing once. This TCR derives from a man in his forties in good health and CMV-seronegative. The chain has TRBV27 and TRBJ2-2, with 14 bases aligning to TRBD2. The sequenced sample was PBMCs. This CDR3 is CASSRTSGGFAGELFF. The CDR3, as DNA: TGTGCCAGCAGTCGGACTAGCGGGGGGTTTGCCGGGGAGCTGTTTTTT.